This T cell receptor beta chain was retrieved from a study of T cells after yellow fever vaccination. Germline CDR1 is SGHDT and CDR2 is YYEEEE. CDR3 length: 15 residues. V was pared by 2 bases and J by 4 bases, with 13 bases between. In the case of this clonotype: Its antigen is still unknown.

Study-wide findings and caveats: Reappearance after the booster was observed for most primary-vaccination clones (96% CD4, almost 90% CD8).

Synthesis of TCR cDNA relied on 5'RACE template switching, which attached a universal primer site and UMIs. Using its own MiXCR run on the 5' RACE reads, TCRdb lists one record per CDR3 protein. The sample shows hundreds of thousands of distinct CDR3 sequences, less than 20% of them seen only once. The chain recombines TRBV5-6 with TRBJ1-5; TRBD1 might be the D (6 bases). The sequences come from PBMCs, collected less than 6 days after the first yellow fever vaccination. This sequence was found in a man aged 18 to 29 who received the YFV17D yellow fever vaccine. The CDR3 here is CASSLGVGGNQPQHF. DNA of the CDR3: TGTGCCAGCAGCTTAGGGGTAGGGGGGAATCAGCCCCAGCATTTT.